These T cell receptor beta chains were read from a single sample in a study of blood T cell repertoires in COVID-19. Repertoires were generated with immunoSEQ multiplex PCR, while TCRdb's copy carries only in-frame clones and drops some. The sample holds 250,000 to 300,000 clones, 75% to 95% seen once. Sequences were obtained from PBMCs or T cells enriched from blood (not recorded which). Receptors originate from a woman in her 30s who had recovered from COVID-19. The CDR3 runs from the conserved cysteine through the conserved F or W. A D gene is named only where the DNA matches it firmly. Only some rows state a clone size, as once, few, many or a class for expanded clones.

j_gene: TRBJ1-2
abundance: .
v_gene: TRBV5-1
d_gene: TRBD1
CDR3aa: CASSLDGDSGYTF
CDR3nt: TGCGCCAGCAGCTTGGATGGGGACAGCGGCTACACCTTC

j_gene: TRBJ1-4
abundance: .
v_gene: TRBV11-3
d_gene: .
CDR3aa: CASSLPGGDEKLFF
CDR3nt: TGTGCCAGCAGCTTACCGGGGGGCGATGAAAAACTGTTTTTT

j_gene: TRBJ1-2
abundance: .
v_gene: TRBV5-1
d_gene: .
CDR3aa: CASSLETAENYGYTF
CDR3nt: TGCGCCAGCAGCTTAGAGACAGCCGAGAACTATGGCTACACCTTC

j_gene: TRBJ2-3
abundance: .
v_gene: TRBV25-1
d_gene: TRBD2
CDR3aa: CASSEVRDYRTDTQYF
CDR3nt: TGTGCCAGCAGTGAGGTCCGGGACTACCGCACAGATACGCAGTATTTT

j_gene: TRBJ2-5
abundance: .
v_gene: TRBV15
d_gene: .
CDR3aa: CATSRATGSQETQYF
CDR3nt: TGTGCCACCAGCAGAGCTACAGGGTCCCAAGAGACCCAGTACTTC

j_gene: TRBJ2-7
abundance: .
v_gene: TRBV6-2/TRBV6-3
d_gene: .
CDR3aa: CASSLMFYEQYF
CDR3nt: TGTGCCAGCAGCCTAATGTTCTACGAGCAGTACTTC

j_gene: TRBJ2-7
abundance: .
v_gene: TRBV28
d_gene: TRBD2
CDR3aa: CASTALAGDSYEQYF
CDR3nt: TGTGCCAGCACCGCCCTAGCGGGAGACTCCTACGAGCAGTACTTC

j_gene: TRBJ2-3
abundance: once
v_gene: TRBV2
d_gene: TRBD2
CDR3aa: CASSGLADTQYF
CDR3nt: TGTGCCAGCAGCGGACTAGCGGATACGCAGTATTTT

j_gene: TRBJ1-2
abundance: .
v_gene: TRBV27
d_gene: .
CDR3aa: CASLILESLYNYGYTF
CDR3nt: TGTGCCAGCCTTATCCTAGAGAGTCTCTATAACTATGGCTACACCTTC

j_gene: TRBJ2-2
abundance: .
v_gene: TRBV28
d_gene: .
CDR3aa: CASSPAGSSTGELFF
CDR3nt: TGTGCCAGCAGCCCCGCGGGGTCGAGCACCGGGGAGCTGTTTTTT

j_gene: TRBJ1-3
abundance: .
v_gene: TRBV28
d_gene: .
CDR3aa: CASSLFQAFGGNTIYF
CDR3nt: TGTGCCAGCAGTTTATTCCAGGCGTTTGGTGGAAACACCATATATTTT

j_gene: TRBJ1-6
abundance: .
v_gene: TRBV6-5
d_gene: .
CDR3aa: CASSYQDGALGALHF
CDR3nt: TGTGCCAGCAGTTACCAGGACGGCGCACTCGGGGCCCTCCACTTT

j_gene: TRBJ2-5
abundance: .
v_gene: TRBV9
d_gene: TRBD2
CDR3aa: CASSVAGRESGGTQYF
CDR3nt: TGTGCCAGCAGCGTTGCCGGGCGGGAGAGTGGGGGGACCCAGTACTTC

j_gene: TRBJ2-7
abundance: once
v_gene: TRBV15
d_gene: TRBD1
CDR3aa: CATSFRGQTNEQYF
CDR3nt: TGTGCCACCAGCTTCAGGGGGCAAACCAACGAGCAGTACTTC

j_gene: TRBJ2-3
abundance: .
v_gene: TRBV19
d_gene: TRBD2
CDR3aa: CATSPPLRLAGGPGRDTQYF
CDR3nt: TGTGCCACCTCCCCACCCCTCCGACTAGCGGGAGGGCCTGGGAGAGATACGCAGTATTTT

j_gene: TRBJ2-3
abundance: .
v_gene: TRBV10-3
d_gene: .
CDR3aa: CAIRPKMSSNTDTQYF
CDR3nt: TGTGCCATCAGACCCAAGATGAGCTCCAACACAGATACGCAGTATTTT

j_gene: TRBJ2-7
abundance: .
v_gene: TRBV25-1
d_gene: .
CDR3aa: CASGGVAPGIQYF
CDR3nt: TGTGCCAGCGGAGGGGTAGCCCCCGGTATACAGTACTTC

j_gene: TRBJ2-7
abundance: .
v_gene: TRBV28
d_gene: .
CDR3aa: CASSFPGAYEQYF
CDR3nt: TGTGCCAGCAGTTTTCCCGGGGCCTACGAGCAGTACTTC

j_gene: TRBJ1-6
abundance: .
v_gene: TRBV7-3
d_gene: TRBD1
CDR3aa: CASSPGTGMNSPLHF
CDR3nt: TGTGCCAGCAGCCCAGGGACAGGGATGAATTCACCCCTCCACTTT

j_gene: TRBJ2-7
abundance: once
v_gene: TRBV9
d_gene: TRBD2
CDR3aa: CASSLAGSSYEQYF
CDR3nt: TGTGCCAGCAGCCTAGCGGGAAGTTCCTACGAGCAGTACTTC

j_gene: TRBJ1-3
abundance: .
v_gene: TRBV18
d_gene: .
CDR3aa: CASSPISVRQSSGNTIYF
CDR3nt: TGTGCCAGCTCACCAATTTCCGTTAGACAGAGCTCTGGAAACACCATATATTTT

j_gene: TRBJ2-2
abundance: once
v_gene: TRBV27
d_gene: TRBD2
CDR3aa: CASSFSGTGELFF
CDR3nt: TGTGCCAGCAGTTTTAGCGGGACCGGGGAGCTGTTTTTT